This T cell receptor beta chain was observed in a study of blood T cell dynamics during melanoma immunotherapy. The CDR3 is 16 amino acids. In germline, CDR1 is ENHRY, CDR2 SYGVKD. V trimming: 3 bases; J trimming: 0 bases; junction bases outside the gene matches: 6. TCRdb's table, derived via immunoSEQ multiplex PCR, lists solely in-frame clones and lacks some. The table lists 15,000 to 20,000 clones, approximately 94% of them singletons, with around 0.2% in the top ten. Time point denoted: week 3, after first cycle of checkpoint inhibitor. The rearrangement joins TRBV10-3 to TRBJ1-2; 8 nucleotides align to TRBD1. The sample here was effector memory CD8+ T cells from blood, taken from a patient treated with checkpoint blockade. The TCR comes from a human donor with melanoma. The CDR3 sequence: CAISDGGTGANYGYTF. In DNA form, the CDR3 reads TGTGCCATCAGTGACGGGGGGACAGGAGCTAACTATGGCTACACCTTC.